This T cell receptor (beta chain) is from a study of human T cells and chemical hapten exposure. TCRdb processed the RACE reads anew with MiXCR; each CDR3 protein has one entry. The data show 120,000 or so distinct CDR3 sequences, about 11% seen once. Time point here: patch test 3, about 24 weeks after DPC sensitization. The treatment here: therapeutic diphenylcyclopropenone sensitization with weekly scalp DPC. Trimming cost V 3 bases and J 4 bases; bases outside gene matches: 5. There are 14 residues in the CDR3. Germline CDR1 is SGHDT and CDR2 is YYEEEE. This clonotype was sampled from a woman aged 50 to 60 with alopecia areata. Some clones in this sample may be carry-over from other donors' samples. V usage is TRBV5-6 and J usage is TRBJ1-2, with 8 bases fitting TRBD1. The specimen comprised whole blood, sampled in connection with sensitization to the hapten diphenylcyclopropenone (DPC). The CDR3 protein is CASSSQGAGYGYTF. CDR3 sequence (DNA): TGTGCCAGCAGCTCTCAGGGGGCAGGCTATGGCTACACCTTC.